What follows are 15 T cell receptor beta chains derived from one specimen sequenced in a study of beta chain features in type 1 diabetes. Every isolated RNA sample was fully reverse transcribed, so sequencing captured expressed TCRB transcripts. Libraries were prepared by immunoSEQ multiplex PCR; TCRdb keeps only in-frame clonotypes and omits some of them. This table has about 340,000 clones, 6.5% to 10% appearing once. The sequenced material came from central memory CD4+ T cells from blood. These TCRs come from a woman in her late teens or twenties in good health.

The chain uses TRBV9 and TRBJ2-3; D remains ambiguous. CDR1 SGDLS and CDR2 YYNGEE come from the germline V gene. The CDR3 contains 12 residues. Trimming took 4 bases from V and 5 from J, leaving 8 bases between them. For the CDR3, the DNA is TGTGCCAGCAGCCCCTATGAAGATACGCAGTATTTT. The encoded protein is CASSPYEDTQYF.

The rearrangement uses TRBV25-1 and TRBJ2-5, with 7 bases matching TRBD2. CDR3 length: 16 amino acids. Germline CDR1 and CDR2: MGHDK and SYGVNS. V lost 4 bases, J lost 0 bases, and 8 bases stayed unmatched. The CDR3 sequence is CASSGEGWRYQETQYF. The CDR3 bases are TGTGCCAGCAGTGGGGAGGGTTGGAGGTACCAAGAGACCCAGTACTTC.

The chain couples TRBV28 to TRBJ2-1; a weak D match, TRBD2 (6 bases). From germline, CDR1 is MDHEN and CDR2 SYDVKM. The CDR3 is 13 residues long. V was shortened by 8 bases and J by 2 bases, with 10 bases between the two germline ends. The CDR3 coding sequence is TGTGCCAGCGGTAGCGGTCCCTACAATGAGCAGTTCTTC. This encodes CASGSGPYNEQFF.

This clone was counted between two and nine times. The chain uses TRBV2 and TRBJ1-5, with D unresolved. Germline V gene data show CDR1 as SNHLY and CDR2 as FYNNEI. The CDR3 covers 15 residues. Trimming took 4 bases from V and 5 from J, leaving 15 bases between them. This chain's CDR3 is CASSGGRRGDQPQHF. The CDR3 nucleotides are TGTGCCAGCAGTGGGGGTCGACGGGGTGATCAGCCCCAGCATTTT.

Details on this clone: This CDR3 is also generated by other DNA sequences in the sample. The chain recombines TRBV11-2 with TRBJ2-5, with D unresolved. CDR3 length: 14 amino acids. The V gene lost 3 bases and the J gene lost 4 bases, with 12 bases spanning the gap. The germline V gene encodes CDR1 SGHAT and CDR2 FQNNGV. The CDR3 nucleotides read TGTGCCAGCAGCTTCTCCGGGTACGGAGAGACCCAGTACTTC. Encoded protein: CASSFSGYGETQYF.

This clone has just a few counts. CDR3 region: CASSPRTGTLYEQYF. The CDR3 region has the DNA TGTGCCAGCAGCCCCCGGACAGGGACTCTTTACGAGCAGTACTTC. The V call is TRBV4-2, the J call TRBJ2-7; 8 nucleotides agree with TRBD1. With 4 bases clipped from V and 4 bases from J, the junction kept 9 bases outside the gene matches. Germline assignment: CDR1 LGHNA and CDR2 YNFKEQ. The CDR3 is made up of 15 amino acids.

V is TRBV5-1 and J is TRBJ1-2; D gene unclear. Germline V lookup: CDR1 SGHRS, CDR2 YFSETQ. CDR3 length equals 12 residues. V was trimmed by 5 bases and J by 8 bases, leaving 13 bases between them. DNA of the CDR3: TGCGCCAGCAGGGGCGGAGGGTCCGGCTACACCTTC. It yields the protein CASRGGGSGYTF. The full variable domain, rest sourced from reference TRBV5-1 and TRBJ1-2, is KAGVTQTPRYLIKTRGQQVTLSCSPISGHRSVSWYQQTPGQGLQFLFEYFSETQRNKGNFPGRFSGRQFSNSRSEMNVSTLELGDSALYLCASRGGGSGYTFGSGTRLTVV.

The J gene is TRBJ2-5, the V gene TRBV18; tentatively, D is TRBD1 (6 bases). CDR3 length: 15 amino acids. The V gene lost 2 bases and the J gene lost 4 bases, with 14 bases spanning the gap. The germline V gene encodes CDR1 KGHSH and CDR2 LQKENI. CDR3 sequence (DNA): TGTGCCAGCTCACCATCAAGCCAGGGGAGAGAGACCCAGTACTTC. Its translation is CASSPSSQGRETQYF. Variable domain in full (rest from reference TRBV18 and TRBJ2-5): NAGVMQNPRHLVRRRGQEARLRCSPMKGHSHVYWYRQLPEEGLKFMVYLQKENIIDESGMPKERFSAEFPKEGPSILRIQQVVRGDSAAYFCASSPSSQGRETQYFGPGTRLLVL.

This clone was picked up a small number of times. V and J are TRBV7-2 and TRBJ2-5; 7 bases agree with TRBD1. The CDR3 consists of 15 residues. V was clipped by 4 bases and J by 0 bases; unmatched bases: 5. The germline CDR1 and CDR2 sequences are SGHTA and FQGNSA. This CDR3 reads CASSSQGQYQETQYF. CDR3 bases: TGTGCCAGCAGCTCTCAGGGACAGTACCAAGAGACCCAGTACTTC.

J is TRBJ1-2 and V is TRBV6-5; 7 nucleotides agree with TRBD1. V dropped 6 bases and J dropped 9; count of bases not matched to a gene: 13. Germline CDR1 is MNHEY and CDR2 is SVGAGI. CDR3 size: 14 residues. As DNA, the CDR3 is TGTGCCAGCAGCCCATCAGGGGGAGGCCTGCGCTACACCTTC. Translating it yields CASSPSGGGLRYTF.

The table lists this clone with a few counts. V is TRBV6-5 and J is TRBJ2-3; D unresolved. Trimming left V 6 bases short and J 1 base short, with 11 bases between. Germline loops: CDR1 MNHEY, CDR2 SVGAGI. The CDR3 covers 14 residues. The CDR3 DNA reads as TGTGCCAGCAGGCTCCATACCGGCACAGATACGCAGTATTTT. Translated: CASRLHTGTDTQYF.

This clone appeared a few times. This chain links TRBV19 with TRBJ2-4; D perhaps matches TRBD1 (6 bases). The germline gives CDR1 LNHDA, CDR2 SQIVND (reference sequence). V lost 4 bases and J lost 3, with 10 bases in between. The CDR3 is 14 residues long. The CDR3 nucleotides read TGTGCCAGTAGTACTGGGGGCGTCAAAAACATTCAGTACTTC. Translating it yields CASSTGGVKNIQYF.

In its sample, this clone was seen a few times. The chain has TRBV7-2 and TRBJ2-7, with 11 bases identical to TRBD2. Germline lookup yields CDR1 SGHTA and CDR2 FQGNSA. This CDR3 contains 17 residues. V lost 5 bases, J lost 3 bases, and 12 bases stayed unmatched. DNA for the CDR3: TGTGCCAGCAGCCCCCAACTAGCGGGAGTCAGGAGCTACGAGCAGTACTTC. Translation: CASSPQLAGVRSYEQYF.

This chain links TRBV5-4 with TRBJ2-3, with TRBD2 identical over 8 bases. With V trimmed by 1 base and J by 0 bases, 4 bases remained unmatched. CDR1 is SGHNT, CDR2 YYREEE, per germline (reference sequence). The CDR3 runs 16 residues. DNA of the CDR3: TGTGCCAGCAGCTTGATGAGCGGGGGAAGCACAGATACGCAGTATTTT. Translation gives CASSLMSGGSTDTQYF. The variable domain in full, with the rest retrieved from reference TRBV5-4 and TRBJ2-3, is ETGVTQSPTHLIKTRGQQVTLRCSSQSGHNTVSWYQQALGQGPQFIFQYYREEENGRGNFPPRFSGLQFPNYSSELNVNALELDDSALYLCASSLMSGGSTDTQYFGPGTRLTVL.

V usage is TRBV12-2 and J usage is TRBJ2-7; the table names TRBD2, a call not compared with the DNA. TRBV12-2 has pseudogene status. CDR3 size: 15 residues. The CDR3 DNA follows: TGTGCAAGTCGCTTACTAGCGGGCGGGTCCTACGAGCAGTACTTC. Protein product: CASRLLAGGSYEQYF.